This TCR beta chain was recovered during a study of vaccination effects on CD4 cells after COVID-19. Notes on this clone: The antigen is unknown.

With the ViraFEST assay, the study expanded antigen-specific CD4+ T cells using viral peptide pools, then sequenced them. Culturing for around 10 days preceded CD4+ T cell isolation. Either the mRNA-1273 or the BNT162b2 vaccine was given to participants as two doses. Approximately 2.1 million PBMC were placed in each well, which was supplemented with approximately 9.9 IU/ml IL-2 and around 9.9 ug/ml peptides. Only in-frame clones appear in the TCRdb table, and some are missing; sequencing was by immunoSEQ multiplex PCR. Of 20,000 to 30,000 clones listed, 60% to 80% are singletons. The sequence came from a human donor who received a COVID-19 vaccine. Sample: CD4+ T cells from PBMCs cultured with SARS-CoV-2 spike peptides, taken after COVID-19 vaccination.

The CDR3 here is CSASSRHSYNSPLHF. For the CDR3, the DNA is TGCAGTGCTAGTTCCCGCCACTCCTATAATTCACCCCTCCACTTT. The chain employs TRBV20-1 and TRBJ1-6; D uncertain. The CDR3 is 15 amino acids. With 3 bases removed from V and 0 bases from J, the gap between germline ends came to 9 bases. CDR1 and CDR2 from the germline V gene are DFQATT and SNEGSKA (reference sequence).